A single sample gave rise to the 7 T cell receptor beta chains below, sequenced in a study of CD8 T cells in Susac syndrome (dated by TCRdb to between 2019 and 2020). The receptor library was made with the immunoSEQ multiplex PCR assay. RNA was extracted with the RNeasy kit and 0.5 to 1 ug was reverse transcribed using random hexamers. The public reads were reprocessed in TCRdb via fastp at Q25 and MiXCR, keeping in-frame beta chains. Every CDR3 protein is listed once, alongside the most common genes and DNA of its rows. This sample gives some 120,000 distinct CDR3 sequences in total; 85% to 95% of them show up just once. Together, the top ten hold 0.095% to 0.1% of the sample. Material for sequencing was CD4+ T cells from PBMCs. These receptors were obtained from a human donor in good health.

This chain links TRBV14 with TRBJ2-6, with D possibly being TRBD2 (6 bases). The CDR3 is 15 amino acids. Per the germline V gene, CDR1 is SGHDN and CDR2 is FVKESK. Deletions cut 4 bases from V and 4 bases from J, with 11 bases between. CDR3 region: CASSPRGAGANVLTF. CDR3 coding DNA: TGTGCCAGCAGCCCGCGGGGTGCGGGGGCCAACGTCCTGACTTTC.

The chain couples TRBV6-1 to TRBJ2-3; D possibly matches TRBD1 or TRBD2 (6 bases each). Trimming shortened V by 3 bases and J by 5 bases, and 18 bases separated the two germline ends. Germline lookup yields CDR1 MNHNS and CDR2 SASEGT. This CDR3 is built from 16 residues. The CDR3 is CASSDGVGGGKDTQYF. DNA of the CDR3: TGTGCCAGCAGTGACGGGGTTGGAGGGGGGAAAGATACGCAGTATTTT.

The chain employs TRBV3-1 and TRBJ2-7; D not resolved. V lost 4 bases and J lost 3, with 4 bases in between. Per the germline V gene, CDR1 is LGHDT and CDR2 is YNNKEL (reference sequence). The CDR3 sequence is 11 residues long. Written as DNA, the CDR3 is TGTGCCAGCAGCCGCAACTACGAGCAGTACTTC. This sequence encodes CASSRNYEQYF.

This clonotype has a single count. As DNA, the CDR3 is TGTGCCAGCAGTTCCCCGGGCGGGGAGACCCAGTACTTC. It specifies CASSSPGGETQYF. The V gene is TRBV5-4, the J gene TRBJ2-5; perhaps TRBD2 as D (5 bases). Germline values: CDR1 SGHNT, CDR2 YYREEE (reference sequence). V lost 5 bases to trimming and J lost 5 bases, with 13 bases between them. The CDR3 contains 13 residues.

The V gene is TRBV11-2, the J gene TRBJ2-3; D gene uncertain. Between the trimmed V and J ends, which lost 1 base and 10 bases, there was a span of 6 bases. The CDR3 is made up of 11 amino acids. Germline V gene sequence: CDR1 SGHAT, CDR2 FQNNGV. CDR3 in DNA: TGTGCCAGCAGCTTAGGTCGGGCGCAGTATTTT. Translated, it gives CASSLGRAQYF.

The chain is built from TRBV29-1 and TRBJ1-1; D may be TRBD1 (5 bases). Germline CDR1 reads SQVTM; CDR2 reads ANQGSEA. Trimming took 6 bases from V and 1 from J, leaving 15 bases between them. The CDR3 sequence is 14 residues long. The CDR3 is CSVSREGWNTEAFF. The CDR3 coding sequence is TGCAGCGTCTCCAGGGAAGGGTGGAACACTGAAGCTTTCTTT.

The chain carries TRBV6-2 or TRBV6-3 and TRBJ2-1; 8 positions match TRBD2. This CDR3 region has 15 residues. The germline V gene has CDR1 MNHEY and CDR2 SVGEGT. The V gene end was trimmed by 9 bases and the J gene end by 0 bases; junction bases not matched to a gene: 7. CDR3 loop: CASTSGPYSYNEQFF. The CDR3 DNA sequence: TGTGCCAGTACTAGCGGACCTTACTCCTACAATGAGCAGTTCTTC.